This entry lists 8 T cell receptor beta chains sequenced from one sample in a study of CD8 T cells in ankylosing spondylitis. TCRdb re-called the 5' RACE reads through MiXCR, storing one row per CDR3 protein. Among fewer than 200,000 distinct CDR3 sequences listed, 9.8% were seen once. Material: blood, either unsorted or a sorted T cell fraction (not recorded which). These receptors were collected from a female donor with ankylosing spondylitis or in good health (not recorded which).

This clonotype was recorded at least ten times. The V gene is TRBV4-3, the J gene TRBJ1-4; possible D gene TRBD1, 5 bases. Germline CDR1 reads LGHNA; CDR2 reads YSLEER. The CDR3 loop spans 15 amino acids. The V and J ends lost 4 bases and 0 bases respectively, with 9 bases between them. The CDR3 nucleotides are TGCGCCAGCAGCCGAGACAGCTCAACTAATGAAAAACTGTTTTTT. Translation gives CASSRDSSTNEKLFF.

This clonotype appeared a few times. Here the CDR3 DNA reads TGCGCCAGCAGCCGACGAACTCCGGGCACCGGGGAGCTGTTTTTT. It specifies CASSRRTPGTGELFF. The V call is TRBV4-3, the J call TRBJ2-2, with D unclear. The CDR3 covers 15 residues. Germline V lookup: CDR1 LGHNA, CDR2 YSLEER. V was pared by 4 bases and J by 4 bases, with 13 bases between.

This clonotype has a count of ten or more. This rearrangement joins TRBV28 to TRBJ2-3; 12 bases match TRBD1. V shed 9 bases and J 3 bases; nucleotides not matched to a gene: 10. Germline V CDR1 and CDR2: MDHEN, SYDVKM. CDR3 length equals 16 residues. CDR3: CARPRPGQGATDTQYF. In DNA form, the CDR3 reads TGTGCCAGACCCCGCCCGGGACAGGGGGCAACAGATACGCAGTATTTT.

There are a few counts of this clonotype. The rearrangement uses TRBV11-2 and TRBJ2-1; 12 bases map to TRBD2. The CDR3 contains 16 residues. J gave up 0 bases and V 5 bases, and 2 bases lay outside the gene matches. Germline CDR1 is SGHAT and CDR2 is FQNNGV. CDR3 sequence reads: CASSPSGRGSYNEQFF. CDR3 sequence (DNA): TGTGCCAGCAGCCCTAGCGGGAGGGGCTCCTACAATGAGCAGTTCTTC. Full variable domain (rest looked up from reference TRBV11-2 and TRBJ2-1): EAGVAQSPRYKIIEKRQSVAFWCNPISGHATLYWYQQILGQGPKLLIQFQNNGVVDDSQLPKDRFSAERLKGVDSTLKIQPAKLEDSAVYLCASSPSGRGSYNEQFFGPGTRLTVL.

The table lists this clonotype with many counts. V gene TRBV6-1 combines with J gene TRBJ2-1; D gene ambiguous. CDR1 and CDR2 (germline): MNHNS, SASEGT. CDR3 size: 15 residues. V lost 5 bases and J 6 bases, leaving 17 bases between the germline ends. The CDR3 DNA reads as TGTGCCAGCAGTCCAGGAGTCCCCCTCGGCAATGAGCAGTTCTTC. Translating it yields CASSPGVPLGNEQFF.

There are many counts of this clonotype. The CDR3 DNA reads TGTGCCAGCGGCAAGGGGGCCTCGAACACTGAAGCTTTCTTT. Its protein product is CASGKGASNTEAFF. The chain couples TRBV7-8 to TRBJ1-1, with 7 bases lining up with TRBD1. With V trimmed by 8 bases and J by 1 base, 7 bases remained unmatched. This CDR3 region has 14 residues. Germline CDR1 reads SGHVS; CDR2 reads FQNEAQ.

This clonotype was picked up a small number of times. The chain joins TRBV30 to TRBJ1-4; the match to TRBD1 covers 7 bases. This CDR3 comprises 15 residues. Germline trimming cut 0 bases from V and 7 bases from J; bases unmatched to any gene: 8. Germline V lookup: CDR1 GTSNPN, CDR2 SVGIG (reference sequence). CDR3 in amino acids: CAWSVSRGRGEKLFF. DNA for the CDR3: TGTGCCTGGAGTGTATCGAGGGGGCGCGGTGAAAAACTGTTTTTT.

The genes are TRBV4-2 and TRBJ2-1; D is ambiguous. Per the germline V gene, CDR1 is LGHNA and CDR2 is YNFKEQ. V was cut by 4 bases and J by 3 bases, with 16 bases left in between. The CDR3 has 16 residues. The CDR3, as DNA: TGTGCCAGCAGCCCCGGCCTCGGCGGCGACTACAATGAGCAGTTCTTC. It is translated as CASSPGLGGDYNEQFF.